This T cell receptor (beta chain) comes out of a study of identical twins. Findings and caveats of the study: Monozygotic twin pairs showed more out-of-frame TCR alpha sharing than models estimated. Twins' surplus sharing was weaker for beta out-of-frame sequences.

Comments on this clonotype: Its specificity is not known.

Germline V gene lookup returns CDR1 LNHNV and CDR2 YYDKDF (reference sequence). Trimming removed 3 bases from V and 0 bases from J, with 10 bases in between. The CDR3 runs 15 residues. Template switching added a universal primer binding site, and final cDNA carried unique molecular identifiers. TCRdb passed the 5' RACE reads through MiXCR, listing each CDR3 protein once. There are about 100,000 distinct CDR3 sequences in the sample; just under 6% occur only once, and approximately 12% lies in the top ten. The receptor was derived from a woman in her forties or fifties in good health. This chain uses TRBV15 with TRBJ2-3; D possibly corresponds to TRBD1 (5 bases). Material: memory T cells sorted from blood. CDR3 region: CATSSGGASTDTQYF. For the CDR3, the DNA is TGTGCCACCAGCAGTGGTGGGGCCAGCACAGATACGCAGTATTTT. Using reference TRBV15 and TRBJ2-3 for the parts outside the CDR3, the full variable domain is DAMVIQNPRYQVTQFGKPVTLSCSQTLNHNVMYWYQQKSSQAPKLLFHYYDKDFNNEADTPDNFQSRRPNTSFCFLDIRSPGLGDTAMYLCATSSGGASTDTQYFGPGTRLTVL.